Shown below are 18 T cell receptor beta chains from a single sample sequenced in a study of cytomegalovirus exposure and HLA in healthy donors. Primers included in the PCR were 60 Vbeta and 13 Jbeta primers. TCRdb's copy holds only in-frame clones and misses some; the assay was immunoSEQ multiplex PCR. The repertoire holds about 170,000 clones, with around 68% as singletons. Specimen: PBMCs. Receptor source: a man aged 35 to 55 in good health and CMV-seronegative.

The chain carries TRBV11-1 and TRBJ1-4, with unresolved D. Germline V gives CDR1 SGHAT, CDR2 FQDESV (reference sequence). The CDR3 covers 15 residues. The V end lost 5 bases, the J end lost 5 bases, and 15 bases lay between the germline ends. CDR3 coding DNA: TGTGCCAGCAGCCGTTACAGCAAAGAAAATGAAAAACTGTTTTTT. Its translation is CASSRYSKENEKLFF.

The chain couples TRBV9 to TRBJ1-3; D possibly corresponds to TRBD1 (5 bases). The V gene lost 3 bases and the J gene lost 0 bases, with 10 bases spanning the gap. This CDR3 comprises 15 residues. CDR1 is SGDLS and CDR2 is YYNGEE in the germline V gene. CDR3 nucleotides: TGTGCCAGCAGCGAGGGGATCTTCTCTGGAAACACCATATATTTT. Amino acid sequence: CASSEGIFSGNTIYF.

The chain employs TRBV2 and TRBJ1-5; D remains ambiguous. V lost 4 bases and J 0 bases, leaving 10 bases between the germline ends. Germline V gives CDR1 SNHLY, CDR2 FYNNEI. The CDR3 totals 15 residues. The CDR3 loop is CASSVEHNSNQPQHF. DNA for the CDR3: TGTGCCAGCAGTGTTGAGCATAATAGCAATCAGCCCCAGCATTTT.

The chain couples TRBV5-1 to TRBJ1-4; 10 bases line up with TRBD1. V was clipped by 4 bases and J by 5 bases; unmatched bases: 2. CDR1 SGHRS and CDR2 YFSETQ come from the germline V gene. The CDR3 has 14 residues. The chain's CDR3 is CASSVGQGNEKLFF. The CDR3 coding sequence is TGCGCCAGCAGCGTGGGACAGGGGAATGAAAAACTGTTTTTT.

J is TRBJ2-7 and V is TRBV19; a possible D gene is TRBD1 (6 bases). CDR1 LNHDA and CDR2 SQIVND come from the germline V gene (reference sequence). The ends were cut back, 10 bases at V and 4 bases at J, with 14 bases in the middle. This CDR3 is 12 amino acids long. The CDR3 sequence: CATPDRGYEQYF. In DNA form, the CDR3 reads TGTGCCACGCCGGACAGAGGATACGAGCAGTACTTC. The whole variable domain, filled in from reference TRBV19 and TRBJ2-7, reads DGGITQSPKYLFRKEGQNVTLSCEQNLNHDAMYWYRQDPGQGLRLIYYSQIVNDFQKGDIAEGYSVSREKKESFPLTVTSAQKNPTAFYLCATPDRGYEQYFGPGTRLTVT.

The V gene is TRBV11-2, the J gene TRBJ2-1, with 9 bases lining up with TRBD2. Losses at the gene ends were 5 bases for V and 8 bases for J; bases not matched to a gene: 19. CDR1 and CDR2 from the germline V gene are SGHAT and FQNNGV. The CDR3 loop spans 18 amino acids. CDR3 nucleotide sequence: TGTGCCAGCAGCCGAGGGGGGGTAGCGGGAGTTTTGTTCGATGAGCAGTTCTTC. Translation gives CASSRGGVAGVLFDEQFF.

The chain couples TRBV5-1 to TRBJ2-7; D gene ambiguous. The CDR3 runs to 14 residues. CDR1 and CDR2 from the germline V gene are SGHRS and YFSETQ. V dropped 2 bases and J dropped 5 bases, with 14 bases sitting between them. CDR3 loop: CASSLRSPEDEQYF. CDR3 DNA sequence: TGCGCCAGCAGCTTACGGTCCCCCGAGGACGAGCAGTACTTC.

This clone was recorded only once. The CDR3 loop is CASQYTGSKGWYGYTF. CDR3 sequence (DNA): TGTGCCAGTCAGTACACAGGTTCCAAAGGCTGGTATGGCTACACCTTC. V usage is TRBV19 and J usage is TRBJ1-2, with D possibly matching TRBD1 (5 bases). Trimming shortened V by 8 bases and J by 5 bases, and 24 bases separated the two germline ends. The CDR3 sequence is 16 residues long. CDR1 and CDR2 from the germline V gene are LNHDA and SQIVND (reference sequence).

This chain links TRBV6-4 with TRBJ1-2, with 10 bases identical to TRBD1. The V and J ends lost 4 bases and 4 bases, in that order; junction bases with no gene match: 3. Germline CDR1 and CDR2: MRHNA and SNTAGT. The CDR3 spans 14 residues. CDR3 protein: CASSGQGASYGYTF. As DNA, the CDR3 is TGTGCCAGCAGTGGACAGGGGGCAAGCTATGGCTACACCTTC.

V usage is TRBV5-1 and J usage is TRBJ2-5; 7 bases are a match to TRBD1. The V segment lost 4 bases and the J segment 2 bases; nucleotides outside the gene matches: 8. CDR1 is SGHRS and CDR2 is YFSETQ in the germline V gene. CDR3 length: 15 residues. CDR3 in amino acids: CASSPATGQQETQYF. The DNA for the CDR3 is TGCGCCAGCAGCCCTGCGACAGGGCAGCAAGAGACCCAGTACTTC.

To note about this clone: Sequence at one end of the junction differs from germline and may be a read error. The genes are TRBV14 and TRBJ2-7; 8 bases match TRBD2. CDR3 length: 13 amino acids. The germline gives CDR1 SGHDN, CDR2 FVKESK. This CDR3 reads CARSRGGVNEQYF. DNA for the CDR3: TGTGCCAGGAGCCGGGGGGGAGTAAACGAGCAGTACTTC.

The rearrangement uses TRBV6-1 and TRBJ2-1; TRBD2 matches 15 bases. The length of the CDR3 is 17 residues. Looked up from germline, CDR1 is MNHNS and CDR2 is SASEGT. V lost 4 bases to trimming and J lost 4 bases; unmatched junction nucleotides: 5. CDR3 amino acids: CASSGWTSGRVYNEQFF. The CDR3 nucleotides are TGTGCCAGCAGTGGCTGGACTAGCGGGAGGGTATACAATGAGCAGTTCTTC.

This sequence joins TRBV7-9 and TRBJ1-4; 9 nucleotides match TRBD1. Germline V gene sequence: CDR1 SEHNR, CDR2 FQNEAQ (reference sequence). V trimming: 3 bases; J trimming: 7 bases; junction bases outside the gene matches: 3. There are 14 residues in the CDR3. As DNA, the CDR3 is TGTGCCAGCAGCTTTGGACAGGGGAGTGAAAAACTGTTTTTT. It is translated as CASSFGQGSEKLFF.

The V gene is TRBV4-2, the J gene TRBJ2-6; D is unclear. This CDR3 is 19 amino acids long. The V gene lost 0 bases and the J gene lost 0 bases, with 15 bases spanning the gap. Germline assignment: CDR1 LGHNA and CDR2 YNFKEQ. The DNA of the CDR3 is TGTGCCAGCAGCCAAGACCTACAGCTACTTCCCTCTGGGGCCAACGTCCTGACTTTC. Translation gives CASSQDLQLLPSGANVLTF.

The chain carries TRBV19 and TRBJ1-5; 8 positions match TRBD1. The V gene end was trimmed by 5 bases and the J gene end by 5 bases; junction bases not matched to a gene: 2. Germline CDR1 and CDR2: LNHDA and SQIVND (reference sequence). This CDR3 contains 13 residues. Here the CDR3 reads CASSVQGDQPQHF. The CDR3 bases are TGTGCCAGTAGTGTACAGGGGGATCAGCCCCAGCATTTT.

This clone was seen once. This chain joins TRBV30 and TRBJ1-1, with unresolved D. CDR1 and CDR2 (germline): GTSNPN, SVGIG (reference sequence). V was cut by 6 bases and J by 1 base, with 9 bases left in between. The CDR3 is made up of 12 amino acids. CDR3 protein: CACRRENTEAFF. CDR3 nucleotide sequence: TGTGCCTGCCGACGGGAGAACACTGAAGCTTTCTTT.

A few counts support this clone. The CDR3 nucleotides are TGTGCCAGCAGCTTAGTTGGAGGGGCAGGCGAGCAGTACTTC. This translates into CASSLVGGAGEQYF. The chain recombines TRBV11-2 with TRBJ2-7; D is possibly TRBD2 (6 bases). This CDR3 comprises 14 residues. V shed 1 base and J shed 6 bases, with 13 bases lying between them. Germline CDR1 and CDR2: SGHAT and FQNNGV.

The gene calls are TRBV5-4 and TRBJ2-5; the match to TRBD2 covers 11 bases. The J call is doubtful: the DNA matches TRBJ2-7 better. CDR1 is SGHNT, CDR2 YYREEE, per germline (reference sequence). The length of the CDR3 is 15 residues. DNA of the CDR3: TGTGCCAGCAGCTTGCGCCTAGCGGGAGGAGGCGAGCAGTACTTC. Amino acid sequence: CASSLRLAGGGEQYF.